These T cell receptor beta chains were read from a single sample in a study of Ad26.COV2.S vaccination and SARS-CoV-2 variants. Some clones are missing from TCRdb's copy, which holds only in-frame ones; the method was immunoSEQ multiplex PCR. Here the sample spans around 400,000 clones, approximately 90% being singletons. The material was peripheral blood, obtained in a trial of Ad26.COV2.S vaccine versus placebo. Receptor source: a person between 18 and 60 years old who received the Ad26.COV2.S COVID-19 vaccine or a placebo. The CDR3 runs from the conserved cysteine through the conserved F or W. A D gene is named only where the DNA matches it firmly. Part of the rows lack a size; the others show once, few, many or a class for expanded clones.

few,TRBJ2-1,TRBD1,TRBV4-1,CASSQAMTGGANNEQFF,TGCGCCAGCAGCCAAGCAATGACAGGGGGGGCGAACAATGAGCAGTTCTTC
NA,TRBJ2-1,NA,TRBV7-2,CASSLALYNEQFF,TGTGCCAGCAGCTTAGCCCTGTACAATGAGCAGTTCTTC
NA,TRBJ1-1,TRBD1,TRBV12-3/TRBV12-4,CASSPYRGWAFF,TGTGCCAGCAGCCCGTACAGGGGATGGGCTTTCTTT
NA,TRBJ2-1,NA,TRBV12-5,CASALLSWGPYNEQFF,TGTGCTAGTGCCTTGCTTAGTTGGGGCCCCTACAATGAGCAGTTCTTC
NA,TRBJ2-5,TRBD1,TRBV7-2,CASSLVVWTGQETQYF,TGTGCCAGCAGCTTAGTCGTTTGGACAGGTCAAGAGACCCAGTACTTC
NA,TRBJ2-4,NA,TRBV7-9,CASSFGENIQYF,TGTGCCAGCAGCTTTGGGGAAAACATTCAGTACTTC
once,TRBJ2-7,NA,TRBV5-1,CASSLGESYEQYF,TGCGCCAGCAGCTTGGGGGAATCATACGAGCAGTACTTC
NA,TRBJ2-1,NA,TRBV5-4,CASSPGGASYNEQFF,TGTGCCAGCAGCCCTGGGGGGGCCTCCTACAATGAGCAGTTCTTC
once,TRBJ2-7,NA,TRBV19,CASRDGTPPYEQYF,TGTGCCAGTAGAGACGGGACACCCCCCTACGAGCAGTACTTC
NA,TRBJ1-6,NA,TRBV3-1/TRBV3-2,CASSQDRWQYFYNSPLHF,TGTGCCAGCAGCCAAGATCGGTGGCAGTACTTCTATAATTCACCCCTCCACTTT
NA,TRBJ2-7,NA,TRBV27,CASSLGGFYEQYF,TGTGCCAGCAGTTTGGGGGGCTTCTACGAGCAGTACTTC
few,TRBJ1-5,NA,TRBV27,CASSWKGRGNQPQHF,TGTGCCAGCAGTTGGAAGGGGCGTGGAAATCAGCCCCAGCATTTT
NA,TRBJ2-7,TRBD1,TRBV6-5,CASSYLRTGVYEQYF,TGTGCCAGCAGTTATCTCAGGACAGGGGTCTACGAGCAGTACTTC
NA,TRBJ2-7,TRBD1,TRBV7-9,CASSLEGQGPGEQYF,TGTGCCAGCAGCTTAGAAGGACAGGGGCCTGGGGAGCAGTACTTC
NA,TRBJ1-2,NA,TRBV12-3/TRBV12-4,CASSSEQGDGYTF,TGTGCCAGCAGTTCCGAGCAAGGGGATGGCTACACCTTC
once,TRBJ2-7,NA,TRBV6-5,CASNRDRSYEQYF,TGTGCCAGCAACAGGGACCGATCCTACGAGCAGTACTTC
NA,TRBJ2-5,TRBD2,TRBV5-1,CASSLVAGEETQYF,TGCGCCAGCAGCTTGGTGGCGGGAGAAGAGACCCAGTACTTC
NA,TRBJ1-1,TRBD1,TRBV6-6,CASFERTGEAFF,TGTGCCAGCTTCGAACGGACAGGCGAAGCTTTCTTT
once,TRBJ2-2,TRBD2,TRBV7-3,CASSLMREFDTGELFF,TGTGCCAGCAGCTTAATGCGGGAGTTCGACACCGGGGAGCTGTTTTTT
few,TRBJ1-3,NA,TRBV7-9,CASSLTSGNTIYF,TGTGCCAGCAGCTTAACCTCTGGAAACACCATATATTTT
NA,TRBJ2-7,TRBD1,TRBV29-1,CSVCLTGTYEQYF,TGCAGCGTCTGCCTGACAGGGACCTACGAGCAGTACTTC
few,TRBJ1-2,TRBD1,TRBV7-9,CASSLTDRVTGYTF,TGTGCCAGCAGCTTAACGGACAGGGTTACTGGCTACACCTTC
NA,TRBJ2-3,TRBD2,TRBV5-1,CASSSITSGRAPDTQYF,TGCGCCAGCAGTTCAATTACTAGCGGGAGGGCCCCAGATACGCAGTATTTT
NA,TRBJ2-4,TRBD2,TRBV23-1,CASRVLGGKNIQYF,TGCGCCAGCAGGGTCCTGGGGGGGAAAAACATTCAGTACTTC